These 32 T cell receptor beta chains originate from one sample sequenced in a study of molecular identifiers for immune sequencing clone quantification. MiXCR, run by TCRdb on the PCR reads, gives a single entry per CDR3 protein. The table shows about 640,000 distinct CDR3 sequences, with just under 20% occurring only once. Sequenced material: naive CD8+ T cells from blood, with Jurkat cell RNA spiked in. Stated subset: FACS-sorted CD8+CD4-CCR7+CD45RA+ naive T cells. Every receptor here comes from a human donor in good health. Some libraries in this study had Jurkat cell RNA spiked in.

This clonotype showed up many times. This chain joins TRBV16 and TRBJ2-7; D could derive from TRBD1 or TRBD2 (5 bases each). Germline V gene lookup returns CDR1 KGHSY and CDR2 FQNENV. Trimming pared 2 bases from V and 2 bases from J, leaving 13 bases between. The CDR3 runs to 15 residues. The CDR3 sequence is CASSQGGLSAYEQYF. CDR3 nucleotides: TGTGCCAGCAGCCAAGGGGGTCTTTCCGCCTACGAGCAGTACTTC.

This clonotype was counted a few times. A much larger clone differs by one base, so this may be a read error. This chain links TRBV4-1 with TRBJ1-1, with D unresolved. The germline V gene encodes CDR1 MGHRA and CDR2 YSYEKL. The CDR3 sequence is 15 residues long. CDR3 region: CAGSQEPLVNTEAFF. The CDR3 nucleotides read TGCGCCGGCAGCCAAGAGCCTTTAGTGAACACTGAAGCTTTCTTT.

Comments on this clonotype: Since a much larger clone is just one base distant, this may be a read error. This chain connects TRBV18 to TRBJ2-3, with D maybe TRBD1 (6 bases). This CDR3 has 14 residues. Germline V CDR1 and CDR2: KGHSH, LQKENI. In nucleotides, the CDR3 is TGTGCCAGCACTACAGGGACCAGCACAGATACGCGGTATTTT. Translated: CASTTGTSTDTRYF. The full variable domain, its missing parts supplied by reference TRBV18 and TRBJ2-3, is NAGVMQNPRHLVRRRGQEARLRCSPMKGHSHVYWYRQLPEEGLKFMVYLQKENIIDESGMPKERFSAEFPKEGPSILRIQQVVRGDSAAYFCASTTGTSTDTRYFGPGTRLTVL.

The chain uses TRBV15 and TRBJ2-7; 10 bases are shared with TRBD1. Per germline, CDR1 LNHNV and CDR2 YYDKDF (reference sequence). CDR3 size: 15 residues. V shed 2 bases and J 5 bases; nucleotides not matched to a gene: 6. The chain's CDR3 is CATSRQDRGDHEQYF. CDR3 coding DNA: TGTGCCACCAGCAGACAGGACAGGGGGGATCACGAGCAGTACTTC.

In regard to this clonotype: A read error may explain this, as a much larger clone is one base away. CDR3 in DNA: TGTGCTAGTGGCCCAACAGGGTCGGGTCAGCCCCAGCATTTT. It translates to CASGPTGSGQPQHF. This sequence joins TRBV12-5 and TRBJ1-5, with D possibly being TRBD1 (6 bases). Germline CDR1 LGHNT, CDR2 FRNRAP. CDR3 length equals 14 residues. V gave up 6 bases and J gave up 6 bases, with 15 bases separating them.

This clonotype was detected ten times or more. The chain employs TRBV29-1 and TRBJ2-5; D remains ambiguous. The germline gives CDR1 SQVTM, CDR2 ANQGSEA. V lost 7 bases and J 5 bases, leaving 2 bases between the germline ends. The CDR3 contains 8 residues. The DNA for the CDR3 is TGCAGCGACGAGACCCAGTACTTC. Its translation: CSDETQYF.

This chain joins TRBV20-1 and TRBJ2-4, with D perhaps assigned TRBD1 or TRBD2 (5 bases each). With 5 bases removed from V and 0 bases from J, the gap between germline ends came to 14 bases. This CDR3 comprises 15 residues. Germline CDR1 and CDR2: DFQATT and SNEGSKA (reference sequence). The CDR3 loop reads CSALSGTVAKNIQYF. The CDR3 region has the DNA TGCAGTGCTCTTTCCGGGACGGTAGCCAAAAACATTCAGTACTTC.

This clonotype was counted many times. The V gene is TRBV20-1, the J gene TRBJ2-3, with 10 bases that match TRBD1. V was clipped by 0 bases and J by 4 bases; unmatched bases: 7. Germline V gene data show CDR1 as DFQATT and CDR2 as SNEGSKA (reference sequence). The CDR3 contains 16 residues. The CDR3 nucleotides read TGCAGTGCTAGAGAAGGACAGGGGGATCGTTCAGATACGCAGTATTTT. It specifies CSAREGQGDRSDTQYF.

The chain links TRBV20-1 to TRBJ1-5; D remains unclear. Germline V gene sequence: CDR1 DFQATT, CDR2 SNEGSKA (reference sequence). This CDR3 spans 16 amino acids. With 2 bases removed from V and 7 bases from J, the gap between germline ends came to 21 bases. CDR3 sequence reads: CSARPEGRDGWQPQHF. CDR3 nucleotide sequence: TGCAGTGCTAGACCGGAGGGTCGTGATGGGTGGCAGCCCCAGCATTTT.

Worth noting for this clonotype: This may arise from a read error, as a much more abundant clone is one base away. V usage is TRBV7-9 and J usage is TRBJ1-4, with TRBD1 matching over 8 bases. Per the germline V gene, CDR1 is SEHNR and CDR2 is FQNEAQ (reference sequence). This CDR3 contains 13 residues. The CDR3 DNA reads as TGTGCCGGCAGCTTCGGACAGGGTGAAAAACTGTTTTTT. This gives the protein CAGSFGQGEKLFF. Filled out from reference TRBV7-9 and TRBJ1-4, the complete variable domain reads DTGVSQNPRHKITKRGQNVTFRCDPISEHNRLYWYRQTLGQGPEFLTYFQNEAQLEKSRLLSDRFSAERPKGSFSTLEIQRTEQGDSAMYLCAGSFGQGEKLFFGSGTQLSVL.

The rearrangement joins TRBV12-3 or TRBV12-4 to TRBJ1-1; the D is unclear. This CDR3 has 13 residues. V was trimmed by 4 bases and J by 4 bases, leaving 10 bases between them. The CDR3 DNA follows: TGTGCCAGCAGTTACGCAGGAATCACTGAAGCTTTCTTT. Translation gives CASSYAGITEAFF.

This clonotype was seen a single time. This may be a read error: a much more frequent sequence differs by one nucleotide. The gene calls are TRBV6-5 and TRBJ1-5; a possible D gene is TRBD1 (6 bases). With 6 bases removed from V and 2 bases from J, the gap between germline ends came to 14 bases. The length of the CDR3 is 15 residues. Germline-derived CDR1 and CDR2 are MNHEY and SVGAGI. The DNA of the CDR3 is TGTGCCAGCAGACCAGGGGTGACGGGCAATCAGCCCCAGCATTTT. Protein sequence: CASRPGVTGNQPQHF.

This clonotype was seen ten or more times. The CDR3 bases are TGTGCCAGCCCGGGACAGCTTTGGGATGAGCAGTTCTTC. It yields the protein CASPGQLWDEQFF. The chain is built from TRBV7-9 and TRBJ2-1; 7 bases are shared with TRBD1. Germline V CDR1 and CDR2: SEHNR, FQNEAQ (reference sequence). CDR3 length equals 13 residues. Germline trimming cut 8 bases from V and 8 bases from J; bases unmatched to any gene: 9.

This clonotype showed up many times. This rearrangement joins TRBV2 to TRBJ2-1; 11 positions agree with TRBD2. V was pared by 3 bases and J by 5 bases, with 12 bases of the junction left unmatched. The CDR3 is made up of 18 amino acids. The germline CDR1 and CDR2 sequences are SNHLY and FYNNEI. The CDR3 DNA reads as TGTGCCAGCAGTGAGGAGAGTGAGGTAGCGGGGGGGGACAATGAGCAGTTCTTC. Amino acid sequence: CASSEESEVAGGDNEQFF.

This clonotype was seen repeatedly, ten times or more. The rearrangement joins TRBV7-9 to TRBJ2-7, with D uncertain. The V end was cut by 1 base, the J end by 3 bases, with 16 bases between. The CDR3 has 16 amino acids. Germline CDR1 SEHNR, CDR2 FQNEAQ (reference sequence). The CDR3 is CASSLGARNSYYEQYF. CDR3 nucleotides: TGTGCCAGCAGCTTAGGCGCCCGAAACTCTTACTACGAGCAGTACTTC.

This clonotype was observed a handful of times. V is TRBV20-1 and J is TRBJ2-1, with 9 bases that match TRBD2. The CDR3 contains 13 residues. Trimming at V came to 5 bases and at J to 3 bases, leaving 2 bases not matched to a gene. Germline V gene lookup returns CDR1 DFQATT and CDR2 SNEGSKA (reference sequence). CDR3 bases: TGCAGTGCTGGACTAGCGAGCTACAATGAGCAGTTCTTC. Protein product: CSAGLASYNEQFF.

The chain links TRBV12-3 or TRBV12-4 to TRBJ2-7; no clear D. The CDR3 spans 13 residues. Deletions cut 7 bases from V and 2 bases from J, with 12 bases between. CDR3 nucleotides: TGTGCCAGCATGAACCCAGTAACCTACGAGCAGTACTTC. It translates to CASMNPVTYEQYF.

This clonotype was detected ten times or more. J is TRBJ2-7 and V is TRBV27; tentatively, D is TRBD2 (5 bases). Germline loops: CDR1 MNHEY, CDR2 SMNVEV (reference sequence). CDR3 length equals 14 residues. The V and J ends lost 4 bases and 0 bases respectively, with 10 bases between them. This CDR3 reads CASSYRGRSYEQYF. In DNA form, the CDR3 reads TGTGCCAGCAGTTATAGAGGGCGCTCCTACGAGCAGTACTTC.

The V and J genes are TRBV12-3 or TRBV12-4 and TRBJ2-7, with 7 bases identical to TRBD2. This CDR3 spans 18 amino acids. V shed 5 bases and J 1 base; nucleotides not matched to a gene: 17. In nucleotides, the CDR3 is TGTGCCAGCAGTGAATACTCTCCGACTAGCCGTGGGTCCTACGAGCAGTACTTC. It codes for CASSEYSPTSRGSYEQYF.

This clonotype came up many times. The V call is TRBV9, the J call TRBJ1-1; 9 bases line up with TRBD1. The CDR3 runs to 15 residues. The trim removed 3 bases at V and 1 base at J, leaving 4 bases unmatched. Germline V CDR1 and CDR2: SGDLS, YYNGEE. CDR3 sequence: CASSATGGKNTEAFF. The CDR3 DNA is TGTGCCAGCAGCGCGACAGGGGGGAAGAACACTGAAGCTTTCTTT.

This clonotype has just a few counts. CDR3 in amino acids: CSVEDWGRDTLSSYNEQFF. The CDR3 nucleotides read TGCAGCGTTGAAGATTGGGGCCGGGACACCCTGAGCTCCTACAATGAGCAGTTCTTC. The J gene is TRBJ2-1, the V gene TRBV29-1; a possible D gene is TRBD1 (6 bases). Per the germline V gene, CDR1 is SQVTM and CDR2 is ANQGSEA. The CDR3 covers 19 residues. V was cut by 0 bases and J by 0 bases, with 21 bases left in between.

This clonotype was seen many times. This chain joins TRBV20-1 and TRBJ2-7; TRBD1 aligns across 7 bases. The ends lost 3 bases at V and 3 bases at J; junction bases unmatched: 2. Germline CDR1 is DFQATT and CDR2 is SNEGSKA (reference sequence). The CDR3 covers 12 residues. CDR3: CSASAGGYEQYF. The CDR3 DNA sequence: TGCAGTGCTAGTGCAGGGGGCTACGAGCAGTACTTC.

This chain joins TRBV6-2 or TRBV6-3 and TRBJ2-7; the D is unclear. V was cut by 6 bases and J by 3 bases, with 18 bases left in between. CDR1 MNHEY and CDR2 SVGEGT come from the germline V gene. This CDR3 has 15 residues. The CDR3 reads CASRQPGQVDYEQYF. The CDR3, as DNA: TGTGCCAGCAGGCAACCGGGCCAAGTAGACTACGAGCAGTACTTC.

This rearrangement joins TRBV19 to TRBJ1-5; weak D call: TRBD1 (5 bases). The germline gives CDR1 LNHDA, CDR2 SQIVND (reference sequence). The CDR3 runs 14 residues. V was clipped by 5 bases and J by 6 bases, with 14 bases between them. For the CDR3, the DNA is TGTGCCAGTAGTCCGGGGGTGATGCTTCAGCCCCAGCATTTT. Protein: CASSPGVMLQPQHF.

This clonotype turned up a few times. CDR3 sequence (DNA): TGTGCCAGCAGCTTCGGATCCTCCGGGGAGCTGTTTTTT. The encoded protein is CASSFGSSGELFF. This sequence joins TRBV5-6 and TRBJ2-2; D is unresolved. This CDR3 contains 13 residues. In germline, CDR1 is SGHDT, CDR2 YYEEEE. Trimming stripped 2 bases from V and 6 bases from J, with 8 bases between. The full variable domain, in which reference TRBV5-6 and TRBJ2-2 provide the parts outside the CDR3, is DAGVTQSPTHLIKTRGQQVTLRCSPKSGHDTVSWYQQALGQGPQFIFQYYEEEERQRGNFPDRFSGHQFPNYSSELNVNALLLGDSALYLCASSFGSSGELFFGEGSRLTVL.

This clonotype appeared many times. The chain combines TRBV7-9 with TRBJ1-1; D remains unclear. The CDR3 runs to 13 residues. V lost 5 bases and J 1 base, leaving 8 bases between the germline ends. Germline-derived CDR1 and CDR2 are SEHNR and FQNEAQ (reference sequence). CDR3 loop: CASSNDPNTEAFF. Here the CDR3 DNA reads TGTGCCAGCAGCAACGACCCGAACACTGAAGCTTTCTTT.

The sample holds a few counts of this clonotype. The chain carries TRBV5-4 and TRBJ2-1, with D possibly called TRBD1 or TRBD2 (6 bases each). This CDR3 comprises 15 residues. Germline V gene lookup returns CDR1 SGHNT and CDR2 YYREEE (reference sequence). V lost 0 bases to trimming and J lost 8 bases, with 15 bases between them. The CDR3 DNA reads as TGTGCCAGCAGCTTGGGGCGGAGGGGGGCGGATGAGCAGTTCTTC. Amino acid sequence: CASSLGRRGADEQFF. Complete variable domain (other parts from reference TRBV5-4 and TRBJ2-1): ETGVTQSPTHLIKTRGQQVTLRCSSQSGHNTVSWYQQALGQGPQFIFQYYREEENGRGNFPPRFSGLQFPNYSSELNVNALELDDSALYLCASSLGRRGADEQFFGPGTRLTVL.

Points on this clonotype: A clone one base away is much larger, so this may be a read error. The chain employs TRBV7-2 and TRBJ2-3, with D tentatively TRBD2 (7 bases). The CDR3 runs to 15 residues. Germline CDR1 SGHTA, CDR2 FQGNSA. The DNA of the CDR3 is TGTGCCTGCAGCTTTGCGGGGGCGAGCACAGATACGCAGTATTTT. It codes for CACSFAGASTDTQYF.

V is TRBV4-2 and J is TRBJ1-1; maybe TRBD1 (6 bases). CDR1 and CDR2 from the germline V gene are LGHNA and YNFKEQ. This CDR3 has 15 amino acids. Trimming stripped 1 base from V and 1 base from J, with 10 bases between. The CDR3 DNA follows: TGTGCCAGCAGCCAAGGTGCAGGGGAGAACACTGAAGCTTTCTTT. Translated: CASSQGAGENTEAFF.

Ten or more counts support this clonotype. The chain employs TRBV4-1 and TRBJ1-5; D gene uncertain. This CDR3 contains 16 residues. The V gene lost 3 bases and the J gene lost 0 bases, with 12 bases spanning the gap. CDR1 is MGHRA and CDR2 is YSYEKL in the germline V gene. The DNA of the CDR3 is TGCGCCAGCAGCCAGAGTAGTCCGTATAGCAATCAGCCCCAGCATTTT. Translating it yields CASSQSSPYSNQPQHF.

Note on this clonotype: A read error is possible here, since a much larger clone lies one base away. The gene calls are TRBV4-1 and TRBJ1-5, with 8 nucleotides matching TRBD1. Germline assignment: CDR1 MGHRA and CDR2 YSYEKL. The CDR3 is 15 residues long. The CDR3 coding sequence is TGCGTCAGCAGCCAAGGTGGACAGGGCGGCCAGCCCCAGCATTTT. Translated, it gives CVSSQGGQGGQPQHF.

Comment on this clonotype: It may be a read error: a sequence one base away is much more abundant. This rearrangement joins TRBV7-9 to TRBJ2-4; possible D gene TRBD1, 6 bases. Germline-derived CDR1 and CDR2 are SEHNR and FQNEAQ (reference sequence). The germline V and J ends were trimmed by 5 bases and 0 bases, with 14 bases remaining between them. The CDR3 runs 16 residues. CDR3 in amino acids: CASSPPRGLAKNIQYF. The CDR3 DNA follows: TGTGCCAGCAGCCCTCCCAGGGGCCTAGCCAAAAACATTCAGTACTTC.